This paragraph reports one T cell receptor (beta chain). The antigen is undetermined. The sample belongs to a study of blood T cells in healthy people across ages. Study-level background: Roughly one uniquely barcoded beta molecule per two T cells was captured.

Whole-study findings and limits: Naive T cell percentage and TCR beta diversity correlated strongly. The unsorted PBMCs prevented any conclusive comparison of naive versus antigen-experienced cells.

The CDR3 sequence is 17 residues long. A second PCR, run for about 7 to 11 cycles, used a sample-barcoded 5' primer plus a J-beta primer mix. TCRdb ran MiXCR on the 5' RACE reads and lists one entry per CDR3 protein. The table records 600,000 to 1,000,000 distinct CDR3 sequences, 58% of them present only once. The chain combines TRBV21-1 with TRBJ2-6; the table names TRBD2, a call not compared with the DNA. TRBV21-1 is annotated as a pseudogene. The sample consisted of blood. This TCR derives from a man younger than 45 in good health. The CDR3 loop reads CANTLRRTASGANVLTF. In nucleotides, the CDR3 is TGTGCCAACACGCTCCGGAGGACAGCTTCTGGGGCCAACGTCCTGACTTTC.